These 31 T cell receptor beta chains were all obtained from the same sample, sequenced in a study of spatial heterogeneity in lung cancer. One entry per CDR3 protein results from TCRdb running MiXCR on the 5' RACE reads. This sample has fewer than 55,000 distinct CDR3 sequences, with roughly 7.4% found just once. Time point in this sample: blood at routine non-recurrence follow-up after resection. TCRs were sequenced from unsorted whole RNA of tumor, nontumor lung or PBMC. This sample comprised PBMCs, obtained at follow-up. The source is a female donor with early-stage non-small cell lung cancer.

There are many counts of this clonotype. The chain carries TRBV29-1 and TRBJ1-1; a weak D match, TRBD1 (5 bases). The length of the CDR3 is 15 residues. The V end lost 4 bases, the J end lost 4 bases, and 19 bases lay between the germline ends. Germline V gene sequence: CDR1 SQVTM, CDR2 ANQGSEA. DNA of the CDR3: TGCAGCGTTGTTGGGGGTACGGTTTTGAGCACTGAAGCTTTCTTT. It encodes CSVVGGTVLSTEAFF.

In its sample, this clonotype was seen many times. The V call is TRBV7-9, the J call TRBJ2-7; D is unclear. CDR1 is SEHNR, CDR2 FQNEAQ, per germline (reference sequence). This CDR3 spans 21 amino acids. The V end lost 4 bases, the J end lost 4 bases, and 35 bases lay between the germline ends. The CDR3 region is CASSSRALTAPVISWWYEQYF. The CDR3 nucleotides are TGTGCCAGCAGCTCCCGGGCCCTTACCGCACCTGTTATCAGCTGGTGGTACGAGCAGTACTTC. Variable domain in full (rest from reference TRBV7-9 and TRBJ2-7): DTGVSQNPRHKITKRGQNVTFRCDPISEHNRLYWYRQTLGQGPEFLTYFQNEAQLEKSRLLSDRFSAERPKGSFSTLEIQRTEQGDSAMYLCASSSRALTAPVISWWYEQYFGPGTRLTVT.

This clonotype was counted ten times or more. V and J are TRBV24-1 and TRBJ2-3; D is perhaps TRBD1 (6 bases). V was clipped by 4 bases and J by 2 bases, with 12 bases between them. The CDR3 covers 15 residues. Germline V CDR1 and CDR2: KGHDR, SFDVKD. The CDR3 loop is CATSDAGQFTDTQYF. In nucleotides, the CDR3 is TGTGCCACCAGTGACGCCGGACAGTTCACAGATACGCAGTATTTT.

At least ten counts were recorded for this clonotype. The chain links TRBV6-2 or TRBV6-3 to TRBJ2-1, with 9 bases identical to TRBD1. CDR1 is MNHEY and CDR2 is SVGEGT in the germline V gene. The J segment lost 7 bases and the V segment lost 2 bases, leaving 6 bases of the junction unmatched. This CDR3 comprises 15 residues. The CDR3 loop is CASSYGGTGRNEQFF. The DNA for the CDR3 is TGTGCCAGCAGTTACGGAGGGACAGGGCGTAATGAGCAGTTCTTC.

V and J are TRBV6-2 or TRBV6-3 and TRBJ1-1; 8 positions match TRBD1. Trimming at V came to 9 bases and at J to 5 bases, leaving 20 bases not matched to a gene. The CDR3 covers 17 residues. Germline lookup yields CDR1 MNHEY and CDR2 SVGEGT. CDR3 DNA: TGTGCCAGTACCTCCACAGGGGGTACAGGAAGGAGAACTGAAGCTTTCTTT. Its protein product is CASTSTGGTGRRTEAFF.

This clonotype was detected many times. The chain carries TRBV10-1 and TRBJ2-2, with D possibly matching TRBD2 (5 bases). CDR1 WNHNN and CDR2 SYGVQD come from the germline V gene (reference sequence). There are 14 residues in the CDR3. Trimming removed 4 bases from V and 4 bases from J, with 10 bases in between. In DNA, the CDR3 is TGCGCCAGCAGTGCGGGGTCCAGCACCGGGGAGCTGTTTTTT. Residues: CASSAGSSTGELFF.

This clonotype was picked up many times. The V and J genes are TRBV10-3 and TRBJ1-5; possibly TRBD1 for D (6 bases). CDR3 length: 15 residues. V was shortened by 2 bases and J by 1 base, with 9 bases between the two germline ends. The germline gives CDR1 ENHRY, CDR2 SYGVKD. The DNA for the CDR3 is TGTGCCATCAGTGAGGGACAGTACAGCAATCAGCCCCAGCATTTT. Its translation: CAISEGQYSNQPQHF.

This clonotype was seen a handful of times. The gene calls are TRBV7-2 and TRBJ2-7, with D possibly matching TRBD2 (5 bases). This CDR3 has 13 residues. Trimming took 5 bases from V and 3 from J, leaving 11 bases between them. Germline values: CDR1 SGHTA, CDR2 FQGNSA. The CDR3 DNA reads as TGTGCCAGCAGCCGGGGTAACCTCTACGAGCAGTACTTC. Amino acids: CASSRGNLYEQYF.

This clonotype was counted between two and nine times. The gene calls are TRBV20-1 and TRBJ2-3; 7 bases match TRBD1. The CDR3 has 13 residues. The junction had 7 bases not matched to a gene; V was cut back by 6 bases and J by 4 bases. Looked up from germline, CDR1 is DFQATT and CDR2 is SNEGSKA (reference sequence). As DNA, the CDR3 is TGCAGTGCAGGGGGCCCAGAGCCAGATACGCAGTATTTT. It codes for CSAGGPEPDTQYF.

This clonotype was picked up a small number of times. The chain combines TRBV7-3 with TRBJ2-6, with D perhaps matching TRBD2 (6 bases). This CDR3 region has 15 residues. Germline values: CDR1 SGHTA, CDR2 FQGTGA. V dropped 5 bases and J dropped 2 bases, with 10 bases sitting between them. The CDR3 nucleotides read TGTGCCAGCAGCCCGGAGGGAACTGGGGCCAACGTCCTGACTTTC. It translates to CASSPEGTGANVLTF. The variable domain in full, with the rest retrieved from reference TRBV7-3 and TRBJ2-6, is GAGVSQTPSNKVTEKGKYVELRCDPISGHTALYWYRQSLGQGPEFLIYFQGTGAADDSGLPNDRFFAVRPEGSVSTLKIQRTERGDSAVYLCASSPEGTGANVLTFGAGSRLTVL.

V and J are TRBV2 and TRBJ2-2; D may be TRBD1 or TRBD2 (5 bases each). The CDR3 runs to 13 residues. Trimming took off 5 bases at V and 7 bases at J, with 11 bases between the two ends. The V gene's germline CDR1 is SNHLY and CDR2 FYNNEI. CDR3 DNA sequence: TGTGCCAGCAGTTGGGACCGGGGCGGGGAGCTGTTTTTT. Translating gives CASSWDRGGELFF.

V and J are TRBV5-1 and TRBJ2-7, with 7 bases identical to TRBD2. Per germline, CDR1 SGHRS and CDR2 YFSETQ. The J segment lost 4 bases and the V segment lost 0 bases, leaving 4 bases of the junction unmatched. This CDR3 contains 14 residues. The CDR3 coding sequence is TGCGCCAGCAGCTTGGATTCGGGGGGTTACGAGCAGTACTTC. Its protein product is CASSLDSGGYEQYF. Drawing the rest from reference TRBV5-1 and TRBJ2-7, the complete variable domain is KAGVTQTPRYLIKTRGQQVTLSCSPISGHRSVSWYQQTPGQGLQFLFEYFSETQRNKGNFPGRFSGRQFSNSRSEMNVSTLELGDSALYLCASSLDSGGYEQYFGPGTRLTVT.

The DNA of the CDR3 is TGTGCCAGCAGCCGACGGACAGGCAGGACAGATACGCAGTATTTT. It specifies CASSRRTGRTDTQYF. V gene TRBV12-3 or TRBV12-4 combines with J gene TRBJ2-3; 7 bases line up with TRBD1. The CDR3 has 15 residues. V was pared by 6 bases and J by 3 bases, with 9 bases of the junction left unmatched.

The chain employs TRBV25-1 and TRBJ2-1, with TRBD1 identical over 9 bases. CDR3 length: 15 residues. J gave up 5 bases and V 8 bases, and 10 bases lay outside the gene matches. CDR1 and CDR2 (germline): MGHDK, SYGVNS. As DNA, the CDR3 is TGTGCCAGCGGATCCGGGACAGGGTTCAACAATGAGCAGTTCTTC. Its translation is CASGSGTGFNNEQFF.

This clonotype has more than one count but fewer than ten. This chain joins TRBV3-1 and TRBJ1-5; TRBD1 aligns across 9 bases. Losses at the gene ends were 4 bases for V and 1 base for J; bases not matched to a gene: 2. The V gene's germline CDR1 is LGHDT and CDR2 YNNKEL (reference sequence). This CDR3 is built from 15 residues. This CDR3 reads CASSLTGGSNQPQHF. DNA of the CDR3: TGTGCCAGCAGCCTGACAGGGGGGAGCAATCAGCCCCAGCATTTT.

There are many counts of this clonotype. The rearrangement links TRBV5-1 to TRBJ1-5; no firm D call. V lost 4 bases and J lost 3, with 8 bases in between. The CDR3 has 13 residues. Germline lookup yields CDR1 SGHRS and CDR2 YFSETQ. Here the CDR3 reads CASSTDNNQPQHF. In DNA form, the CDR3 reads TGCGCCAGCAGCACCGACAACAATCAGCCCCAGCATTTT.

In this sample, this clonotype turned up many times. The chain uses TRBV6-2 or TRBV6-3 and TRBJ2-2; 7 bases line up with TRBD2. The CDR3 is 14 residues long. CDR1 and CDR2 from the germline V gene are MNHEY and SVGEGT. After removal of 7 bases from V and 2 bases from J, the junction contained 4 bases not matched to a gene. This CDR3 reads CASITSANTGELFF. As DNA, the CDR3 is TGTGCCAGCATCACTAGCGCCAACACCGGGGAGCTGTTTTTT.

This clonotype was counted ten times or more. The J gene is TRBJ2-1, the V gene TRBV4-3, with no clear D. The CDR3 covers 14 residues. Germline values: CDR1 LGHNA, CDR2 YSLEER. The V gene lost 0 bases and the J gene lost 7 bases, with 10 bases spanning the gap. The CDR3 loop is CASSQDYVGNEQFF. In DNA, the CDR3 is TGCGCCAGCAGCCAAGATTATGTGGGGAATGAGCAGTTCTTC.

This clonotype was seen only a few times. The genes are TRBV9 and TRBJ2-2; D ambiguous. V was shortened by 3 bases and J by 4 bases, with 13 bases between the two germline ends. This CDR3 is 15 amino acids long. Germline V gene sequence: CDR1 SGDLS, CDR2 YYNGEE. The DNA for the CDR3 is TGTGCCAGCAGCGGAGGTGGGGAAATCACCGGGGAGCTGTTTTTT. This sequence encodes CASSGGGEITGELFF.

V and J are TRBV9 and TRBJ2-3; 13 nucleotides align to TRBD2. V dropped 4 bases and J dropped 5; count of bases not matched to a gene: 7. CDR3 length equals 16 residues. The germline V gene has CDR1 SGDLS and CDR2 YYNGEE. The CDR3 region has the DNA TGTGCCAGCAGCCTACTAGCGGGGGGGCGAGGAGATACGCAGTATTTT. Its protein is CASSLLAGGRGDTQYF.

The J gene is TRBJ1-2, the V gene TRBV18; 8 bases align to TRBD1. The CDR3 has 14 residues. V gave up 3 bases and J gave up 4 bases; unmatched junction bases: 4. Germline V lookup: CDR1 KGHSH, CDR2 LQKENI. In nucleotides, the CDR3 is TGTGCCAGCTCACCTAGGACAGGGCCCTATGGCTACACCTTC. Amino acid sequence: CASSPRTGPYGYTF.

This clonotype was seen many times. The V and J genes are TRBV5-1 and TRBJ2-3, with 8 bases identical to TRBD1. The CDR3 has 14 amino acids. Germline V gene data show CDR1 as SGHRS and CDR2 as YFSETQ. V shed 4 bases, J shed 4 bases, and the junction held 5 bases outside the gene matches. DNA of the CDR3: TGCGCCAGCAGCCCGACAGGGGCCCCAGATACGCAGTATTTT. Translating it yields CASSPTGAPDTQYF.

This chain uses TRBV20-1 with TRBJ1-1; D is perhaps TRBD1 (5 bases). CDR1 and CDR2 (germline): DFQATT, SNEGSKA (reference sequence). The V end was cut by 6 bases, the J end by 0 bases, with 20 bases between. This CDR3 contains 16 residues. CDR3 region: CSASRGPLRLNTEAFF. The CDR3 region has the DNA TGCAGTGCCTCGAGGGGCCCTTTACGGCTGAACACTGAAGCTTTCTTT.

This clonotype appeared many times. The rearrangement uses TRBV11-2 and TRBJ2-3; 9 nucleotides line up with TRBD2. Losses at the gene ends were 5 bases for V and 4 bases for J; bases not matched to a gene: 13. This CDR3 has 17 amino acids. Per germline, CDR1 SGHAT and CDR2 FQNNGV. CDR3 region: CASSNQGLALMADTQYF. The DNA of the CDR3 is TGTGCCAGCAGCAACCAGGGACTAGCCCTTATGGCAGATACGCAGTATTTT.

This clonotype was picked up many times. The chain combines TRBV29-1 with TRBJ2-6; D remains ambiguous. CDR1 is SQVTM and CDR2 is ANQGSEA in the germline V gene. The length of the CDR3 is 13 residues. Trimming removed 4 bases at V and 3 bases at J, with 7 bases between. CDR3 DNA: TGCAGCGTTGGCGTGGGTGGGGCCAACGTCCTGACTTTC. Translating gives CSVGVGGANVLTF.

The rearrangement uses TRBV6-4 and TRBJ2-3; D possibly corresponds to TRBD2 (6 bases). The V end was cut by 5 bases, the J end by 5 bases, with 20 bases between. Germline V gives CDR1 MRHNA, CDR2 SNTAGT. The CDR3 has 16 amino acids. The CDR3 loop is CASSMSYQGGGDTQYF. In DNA, the CDR3 is TGTGCCAGCAGTATGAGCTATCAGGGAGGTGGAGATACGCAGTATTTT.

The table lists this clonotype with many counts. The gene calls are TRBV5-1 and TRBJ1-2; TRBD1 is a possible D gene (5 bases). Trimming cost V 4 bases and J 7 bases, with 11 bases left between them. This CDR3 comprises 12 residues. Germline loops: CDR1 SGHRS, CDR2 YFSETQ. CDR3 residues: CASSHLGPGYTF. In DNA form, the CDR3 reads TGCGCCAGCAGCCACTTGGGGCCTGGCTACACCTTC.

This clonotype was seen many times. The chain links TRBV6-5 to TRBJ2-7; weak D call: TRBD2 (6 bases). V was clipped by 6 bases and J by 7 bases, with 19 bases between them. Germline loops: CDR1 MNHEY, CDR2 SVGAGI. This CDR3 comprises 14 residues. Here the CDR3 DNA reads TGTGCCAGCAGCCTGACAGAGGAGGCGGGGGAGCAGTACTTC. Its translation: CASSLTEEAGEQYF.

This rearrangement joins TRBV7-2 to TRBJ2-7; 12 bases match TRBD2. Germline assignment: CDR1 SGHTA and CDR2 FQGNSA. Trimming at V came to 3 bases and at J to 7 bases, leaving 1 base not matched to a gene. This CDR3 is built from 13 residues. CDR3 region: CASSFGTSGEQYF. The CDR3 nucleotides are TGTGCCAGCAGCTTCGGGACTAGCGGGGAGCAGTACTTC. Together with reference TRBV7-2 and TRBJ2-7, the CDR3 gives the full variable domain: GAGVSQSPSNKVTEKGKDVELRCDPISGHTALYWYRQSLGQGLEFLIYFQGNSAPDKSGLPSDRFSAERTGGSVSTLTIQRTQQEDSAVYLCASSFGTSGEQYFGPGTRLTVT.

This clonotype appeared a few times. The chain couples TRBV15 to TRBJ2-5, with D unresolved. CDR1 and CDR2 (germline): LNHNV, YYDKDF (reference sequence). The CDR3 is 13 amino acids. The V end was cut by 1 base, the J end by 5 bases, with 8 bases between. CDR3 sequence: CATSRGVSETQYF. CDR3 nucleotide sequence: TGTGCCACCAGCAGAGGTGTTTCGGAGACCCAGTACTTC.

This clonotype has a handful of counts. The chain recombines TRBV19 with TRBJ1-3; TRBD1 is a possible D gene (5 bases). The V end lost 5 bases, the J end lost 4 bases, and 18 bases lay between the germline ends. The CDR3 totals 16 residues. Germline CDR1 reads LNHDA; CDR2 reads SQIVND (reference sequence). In DNA form, the CDR3 reads TGTGCCAGTAGTGCCCCCGGGACCAGGCCCGGAAACACCATATATTTT. Translation: CASSAPGTRPGNTIYF.